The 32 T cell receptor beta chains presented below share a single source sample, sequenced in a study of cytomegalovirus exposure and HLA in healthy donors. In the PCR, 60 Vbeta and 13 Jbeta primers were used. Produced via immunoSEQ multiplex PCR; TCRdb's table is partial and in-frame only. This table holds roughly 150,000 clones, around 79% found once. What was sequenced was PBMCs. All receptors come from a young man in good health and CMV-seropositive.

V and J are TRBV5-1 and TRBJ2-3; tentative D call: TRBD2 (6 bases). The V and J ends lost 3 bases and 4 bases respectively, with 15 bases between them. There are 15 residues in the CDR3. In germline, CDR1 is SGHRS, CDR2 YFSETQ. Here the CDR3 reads CASSSLSRDSDTQYF. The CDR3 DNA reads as TGCGCCAGCAGCTCCCTGAGTCGGGACTCAGATACGCAGTATTTT. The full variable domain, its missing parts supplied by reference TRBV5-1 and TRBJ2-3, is KAGVTQTPRYLIKTRGQQVTLSCSPISGHRSVSWYQQTPGQGLQFLFEYFSETQRNKGNFPGRFSGRQFSNSRSEMNVSTLELGDSALYLCASSSLSRDSDTQYFGPGTRLTVL.

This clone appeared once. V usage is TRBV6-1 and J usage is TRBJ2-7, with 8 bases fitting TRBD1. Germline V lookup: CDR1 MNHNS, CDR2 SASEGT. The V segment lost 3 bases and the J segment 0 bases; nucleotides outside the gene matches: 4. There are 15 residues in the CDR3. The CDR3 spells CASSDFGTGSYEQYF. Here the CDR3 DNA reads TGTGCCAGCAGTGATTTCGGGACAGGCTCCTACGAGCAGTACTTC.

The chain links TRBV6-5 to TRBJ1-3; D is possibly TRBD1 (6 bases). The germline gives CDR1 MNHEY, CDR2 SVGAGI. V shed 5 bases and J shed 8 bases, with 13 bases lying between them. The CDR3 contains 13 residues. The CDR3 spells CASSRTETDTIYF. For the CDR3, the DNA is TGTGCCAGCAGTCGGACAGAGACTGACACCATATATTTT.

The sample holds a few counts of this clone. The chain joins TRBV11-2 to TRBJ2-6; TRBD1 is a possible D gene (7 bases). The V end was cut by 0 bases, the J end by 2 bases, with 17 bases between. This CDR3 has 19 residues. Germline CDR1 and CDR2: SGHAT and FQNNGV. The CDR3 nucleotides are TGTGCCAGCAGCTTAGAGGCGGGACAGATTTTCGCTGGGGCCAACGTCCTGACTTTC. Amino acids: CASSLEAGQIFAGANVLTF. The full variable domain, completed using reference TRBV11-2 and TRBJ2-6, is EAGVAQSPRYKIIEKRQSVAFWCNPISGHATLYWYQQILGQGPKLLIQFQNNGVVDDSQLPKDRFSAERLKGVDSTLKIQPAKLEDSAVYLCASSLEAGQIFAGANVLTFGAGSRLTVL.

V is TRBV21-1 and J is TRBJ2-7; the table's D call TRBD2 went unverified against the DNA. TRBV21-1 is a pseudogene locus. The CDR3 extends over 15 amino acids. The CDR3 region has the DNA TGTGCCAGCCCTATCGGGGGGACTACCTCCTACGAGCAGTACTTC. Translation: CASPIGGTTSYEQYF.

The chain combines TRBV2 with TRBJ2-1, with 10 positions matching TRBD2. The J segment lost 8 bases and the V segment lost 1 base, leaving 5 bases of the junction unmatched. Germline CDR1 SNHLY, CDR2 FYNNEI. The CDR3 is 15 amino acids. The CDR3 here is CASSEGLAGEDEQFF. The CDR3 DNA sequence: TGTGCCAGCAGTGAAGGGCTAGCGGGAGAGGATGAGCAGTTCTTC.

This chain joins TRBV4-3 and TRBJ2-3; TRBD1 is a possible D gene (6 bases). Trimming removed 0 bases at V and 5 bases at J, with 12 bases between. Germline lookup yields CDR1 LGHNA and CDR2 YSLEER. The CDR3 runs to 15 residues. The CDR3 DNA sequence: TGCGCCAGCAGCCAAGATCAGGGGTTAGAAGATACGCAGTATTTT. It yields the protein CASSQDQGLEDTQYF.

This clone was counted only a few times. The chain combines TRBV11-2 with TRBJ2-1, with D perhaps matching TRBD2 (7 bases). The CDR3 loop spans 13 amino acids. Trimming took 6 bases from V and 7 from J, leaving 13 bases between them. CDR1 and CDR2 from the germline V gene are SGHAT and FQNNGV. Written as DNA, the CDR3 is TGTGCCAGCAGGAAGAGGGGGGGGAATGAGCAGTTCTTC. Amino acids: CASRKRGGNEQFF.

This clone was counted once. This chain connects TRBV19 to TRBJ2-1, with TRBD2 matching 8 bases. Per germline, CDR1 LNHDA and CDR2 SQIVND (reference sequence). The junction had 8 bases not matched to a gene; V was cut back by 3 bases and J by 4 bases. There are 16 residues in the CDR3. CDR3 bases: TGTGCCAGTAGTATGGAGGGTACTAGCGGATACAATGAGCAGTTCTTC. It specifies CASSMEGTSGYNEQFF.

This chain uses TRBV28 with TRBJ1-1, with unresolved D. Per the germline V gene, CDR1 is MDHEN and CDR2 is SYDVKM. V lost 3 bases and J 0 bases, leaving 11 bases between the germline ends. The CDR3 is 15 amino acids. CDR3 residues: CASSFPADMNTEAFF. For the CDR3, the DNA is TGTGCCAGCAGTTTTCCGGCGGATATGAACACTGAAGCTTTCTTT.

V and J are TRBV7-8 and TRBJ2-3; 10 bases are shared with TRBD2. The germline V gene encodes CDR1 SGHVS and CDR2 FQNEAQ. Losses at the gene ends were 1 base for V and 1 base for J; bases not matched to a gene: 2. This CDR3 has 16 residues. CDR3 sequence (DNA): TGTGCCAGCAGCTTAGGCCTAGCGGGGGGCACAGATACGCAGTATTTT. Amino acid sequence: CASSLGLAGGTDTQYF.

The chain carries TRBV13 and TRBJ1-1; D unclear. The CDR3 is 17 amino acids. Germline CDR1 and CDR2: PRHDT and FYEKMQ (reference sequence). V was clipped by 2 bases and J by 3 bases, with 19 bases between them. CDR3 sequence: CASSLYGRGRWHTEAFF. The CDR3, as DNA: TGTGCCAGCAGCTTATACGGCCGGGGTCGATGGCACACTGAAGCTTTCTTT. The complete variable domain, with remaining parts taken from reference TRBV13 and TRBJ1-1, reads AAGVIQSPRHLIKEKRETATLKCYPIPRHDTVYWYQQGPGQDPQFLISFYEKMQSDKGSIPDRFSAQQFSDYHSELNMSSLELGDSALYFCASSLYGRGRWHTEAFFGQGTRLTVV.

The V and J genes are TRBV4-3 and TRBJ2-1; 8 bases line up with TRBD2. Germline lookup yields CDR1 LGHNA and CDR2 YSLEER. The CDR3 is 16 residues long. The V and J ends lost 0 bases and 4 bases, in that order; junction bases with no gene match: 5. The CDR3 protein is CASSQDTGGGYNEQFF. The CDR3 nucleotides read TGCGCCAGCAGCCAAGACACTGGCGGGGGGTACAATGAGCAGTTCTTC.

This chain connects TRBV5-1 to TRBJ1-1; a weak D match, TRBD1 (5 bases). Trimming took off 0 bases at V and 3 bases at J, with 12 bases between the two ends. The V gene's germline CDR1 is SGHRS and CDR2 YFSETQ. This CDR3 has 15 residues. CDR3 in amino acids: CASSLGQVGDTEAFF. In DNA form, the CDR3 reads TGCGCCAGCAGCTTGGGGCAGGTAGGGGACACTGAAGCTTTCTTT. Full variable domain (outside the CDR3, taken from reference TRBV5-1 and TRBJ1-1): KAGVTQTPRYLIKTRGQQVTLSCSPISGHRSVSWYQQTPGQGLQFLFEYFSETQRNKGNFPGRFSGRQFSNSRSEMNVSTLELGDSALYLCASSLGQVGDTEAFFGQGTRLTVV.

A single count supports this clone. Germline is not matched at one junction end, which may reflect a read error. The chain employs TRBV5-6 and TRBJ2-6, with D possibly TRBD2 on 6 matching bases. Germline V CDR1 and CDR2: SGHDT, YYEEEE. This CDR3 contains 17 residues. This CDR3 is CASSLYREISGANGLTF. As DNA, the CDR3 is TGTGCCAGCAGCTTGTATCGGGAGATCTCTGGGGCCAACGGCCTGACTTTC. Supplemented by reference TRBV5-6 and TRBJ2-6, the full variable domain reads DAGVTQSPTHLIKTRGQQVTLRCSPKSGHDTVSWYQQALGQGPQFIFQYYEEEERQRGNFPDRFSGHQFPNYSSELNVNALLLGDSALYLCASSLYREISGANGLTFGAGSRLTVL.

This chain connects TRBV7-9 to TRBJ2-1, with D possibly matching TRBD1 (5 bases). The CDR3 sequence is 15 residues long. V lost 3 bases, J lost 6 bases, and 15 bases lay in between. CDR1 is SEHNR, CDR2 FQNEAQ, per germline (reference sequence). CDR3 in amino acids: CASSLGLIGSNEQFF. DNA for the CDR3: TGTGCCAGCAGCTTGGGGCTAATAGGTTCCAATGAGCAGTTCTTC.

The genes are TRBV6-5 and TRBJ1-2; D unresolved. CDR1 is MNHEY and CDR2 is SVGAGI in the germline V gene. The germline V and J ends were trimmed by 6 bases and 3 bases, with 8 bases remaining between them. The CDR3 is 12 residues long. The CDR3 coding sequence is TGTGCCAGCAGACATCAGGACTATGGCTACACCTTC. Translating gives CASRHQDYGYTF.

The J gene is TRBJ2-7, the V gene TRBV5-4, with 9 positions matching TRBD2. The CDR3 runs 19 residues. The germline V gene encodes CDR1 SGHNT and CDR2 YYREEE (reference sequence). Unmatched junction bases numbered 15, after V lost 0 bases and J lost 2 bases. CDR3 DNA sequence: TGTGCCAGCAGCTTGGAGGTTTCGAGCGGGGGGAGACGCCCCTACGAGCAGTACTTC. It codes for CASSLEVSSGGRRPYEQYF.

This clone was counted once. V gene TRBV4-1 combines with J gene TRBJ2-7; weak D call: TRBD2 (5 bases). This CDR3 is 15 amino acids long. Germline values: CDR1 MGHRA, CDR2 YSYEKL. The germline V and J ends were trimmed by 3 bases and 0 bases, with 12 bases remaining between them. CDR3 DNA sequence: TGCGCCAGCAGCCAGGGCGGGCCTAGCTCCTACGAGCAGTACTTC. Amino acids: CASSQGGPSSYEQYF.

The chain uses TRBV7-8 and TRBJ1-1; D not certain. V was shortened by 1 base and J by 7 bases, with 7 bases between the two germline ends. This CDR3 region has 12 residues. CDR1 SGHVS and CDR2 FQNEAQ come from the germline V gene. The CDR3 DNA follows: TGTGCCAGCAGCTTAGTCGACATTGAAGCTTTCTTT. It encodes CASSLVDIEAFF.

CDR3 sequence (DNA): TGTGCCAGCGAGGGCAATGAGCAGTTCTTC. Its protein is CASEGNEQFF. The V gene is TRBV5-6, the J gene TRBJ2-1; maybe TRBD2 (5 bases). Trimming took 7 bases from V and 6 from J, leaving 5 bases between them. This CDR3 has 10 amino acids. Germline V gene data show CDR1 as SGHDT and CDR2 as YYEEEE.

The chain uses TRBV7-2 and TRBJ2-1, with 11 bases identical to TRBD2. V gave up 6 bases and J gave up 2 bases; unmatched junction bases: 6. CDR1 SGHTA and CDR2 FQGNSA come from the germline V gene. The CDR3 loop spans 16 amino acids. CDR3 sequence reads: CASSSTSGSAYNEQFF. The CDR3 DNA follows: TGTGCCAGCAGTTCCACTAGCGGGAGCGCCTACAATGAGCAGTTCTTC.

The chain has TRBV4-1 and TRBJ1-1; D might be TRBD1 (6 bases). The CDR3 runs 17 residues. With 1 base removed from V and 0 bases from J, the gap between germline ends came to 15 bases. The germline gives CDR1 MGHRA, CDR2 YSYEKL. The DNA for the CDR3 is TGCGCCAGCAGCCAAGCAGGGGATGGGTCTATGAACACTGAAGCTTTCTTT. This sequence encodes CASSQAGDGSMNTEAFF.

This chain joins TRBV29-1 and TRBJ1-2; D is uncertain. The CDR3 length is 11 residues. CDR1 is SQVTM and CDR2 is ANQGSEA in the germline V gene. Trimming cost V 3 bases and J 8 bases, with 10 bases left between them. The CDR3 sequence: CSVDHGVGYTF. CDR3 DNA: TGCAGCGTTGATCACGGGGTAGGCTACACCTTC. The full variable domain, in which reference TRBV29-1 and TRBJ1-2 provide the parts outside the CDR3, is SAVISQKPSRDICQRGTSLTIQCQVDSQVTMMFWYRQQPGQSLTLIATANQGSEATYESGFVIDKFPISRPNLTFSTLTVSNMSPEDSSIYLCSVDHGVGYTFGSGTRLTVV.

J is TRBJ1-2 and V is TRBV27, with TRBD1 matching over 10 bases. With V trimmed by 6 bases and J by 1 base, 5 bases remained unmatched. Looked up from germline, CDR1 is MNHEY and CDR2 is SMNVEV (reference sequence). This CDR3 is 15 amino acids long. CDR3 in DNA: TGTGCCAGCAGGAGGACAGGGGGGGATAACTATGGCTACACCTTC. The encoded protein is CASRRTGGDNYGYTF.

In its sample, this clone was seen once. CDR3 region: CASSQGGVMRTEAFF. CDR3 DNA: TGCGCCAGCAGCCAAGGGGGGGTAATGAGAACTGAAGCTTTCTTT. V usage is TRBV4-3 and J usage is TRBJ1-1; D is possibly TRBD1 (5 bases). The germline V and J ends were trimmed by 1 base and 5 bases, with 14 bases remaining between them. The CDR3 contains 15 residues. The germline V gene encodes CDR1 LGHNA and CDR2 YSLEER.

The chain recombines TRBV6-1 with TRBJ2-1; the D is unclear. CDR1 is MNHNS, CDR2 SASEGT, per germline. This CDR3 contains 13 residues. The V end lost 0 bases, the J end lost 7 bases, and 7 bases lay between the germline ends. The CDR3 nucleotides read TGTGCCAGCAGTGAAGCAGAGGTGAATGAGCAGTTCTTC. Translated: CASSEAEVNEQFF.

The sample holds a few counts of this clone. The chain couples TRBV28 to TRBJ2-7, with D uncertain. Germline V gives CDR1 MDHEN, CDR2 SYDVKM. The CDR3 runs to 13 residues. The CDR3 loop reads CFFKQKAAYEQYF. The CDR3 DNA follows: TGTTTTTTCAAGCAGAAGGCGGCATACGAGCAGTACTTC.

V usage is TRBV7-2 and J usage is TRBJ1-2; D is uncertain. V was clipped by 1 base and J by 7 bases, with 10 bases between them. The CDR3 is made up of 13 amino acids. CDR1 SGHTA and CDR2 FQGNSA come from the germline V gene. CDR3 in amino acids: CASSLVGLSGYTF. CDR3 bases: TGTGCCAGCAGCTTAGTGGGCCTCAGTGGCTACACCTTC.

The CDR3 DNA sequence: TGCGCCAGCAGCCCACAGGGGGCGGGTTATGGGACCCAGTACTTC. This sequence encodes CASSPQGAGYGTQYF. The chain employs TRBV5-1 and TRBJ2-5; TRBD1 aligns across 9 bases. Germline assignment: CDR1 SGHRS and CDR2 YFSETQ. After removal of 4 bases from V and 7 bases from J, the junction contained 11 bases not matched to a gene. CDR3 length: 15 residues.

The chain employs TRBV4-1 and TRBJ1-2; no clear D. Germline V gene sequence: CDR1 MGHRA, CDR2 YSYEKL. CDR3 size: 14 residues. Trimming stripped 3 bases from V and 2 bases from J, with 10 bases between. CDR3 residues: CASSHLGSNYGYTF. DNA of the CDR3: TGCGCCAGCAGCCACCTCGGGAGCAACTATGGCTACACCTTC.

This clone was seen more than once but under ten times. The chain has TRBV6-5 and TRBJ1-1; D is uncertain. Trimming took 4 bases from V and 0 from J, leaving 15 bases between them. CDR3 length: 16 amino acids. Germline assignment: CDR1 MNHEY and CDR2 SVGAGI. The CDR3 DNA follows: TGTGCCAGCAGTTTCTTAATATCCGGGTTGAACACTGAAGCTTTCTTT. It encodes CASSFLISGLNTEAFF.